This T cell receptor beta chain was obtained from a study of CD8+CD57+ T cells in acquired aplastic anemia. Study-wide context: Quantities of DNA derived from sorted CD4+ and CD8+ cells averaged roughly 3.4 ug. Healthy-donor CD4+ cells averaged roughly 9.8 million reads.

The template for TCR beta VDJ and CDR3 sequence profiling was genomic DNA. Each CDR3 protein gets one entry after TCRdb re-called the reads with MiXCR. The sample consists of roughly 51,000 distinct CDR3 sequences, around 69% of them appearing once. This clonotype was seen a few times. Its antigen is unidentified. Germline CDR1 DFQATT, CDR2 SNEGSKA (reference sequence). This CDR3 has 15 residues. V lost 3 bases and J 0 bases, leaving 14 bases between the germline ends. Findings and limits, study-wide: Between the patient and control groups, CD8+ Simpson's diversity did not differ significantly. It was found that nearly 30 CD8+ CDR3 sequences were shared between patients and controls.

The sequenced sample was sorted CD4+, CD8+, or CD8+CD57+ T cells (not recorded which) from PBMCs. The chain links TRBV20-1 to TRBJ1-1; the D gene is possibly TRBD1 (6 bases). This clonotype was sampled from a human donor in good health, serving as a control. The CDR3 protein is CSASSPTGLNTEAFF. The CDR3 nucleotides read TGCAGTGCTAGTTCACCTACAGGGTTGAACACTGAAGCTTTCTTT.